The 5 T cell receptor beta chains listed next were all sequenced from one sample in a study of blood T cell repertoires in COVID-19. Sequenced by immunoSEQ multiplex PCR; TCRdb stores in-frame clones only, minus some. The sample consists of around 150,000 clones, about 88% of them appearing once. Sequenced sample: peripheral blood. The source of these receptors is a human donor with COVID-19, enrolled during active disease. The donor label of this sample is uncertain.

The chain employs TRBV7-9 and TRBJ2-7; 7 nucleotides align to TRBD2. The CDR3 length is 14 residues. V was clipped by 1 base and J by 5 bases; unmatched bases: 5. Germline lookup yields CDR1 SEHNR and CDR2 FQNEAQ (reference sequence). The CDR3 loop reads CASSLDGGVNEQYF. The CDR3 nucleotides read TGTGCCAGCAGCTTAGATGGGGGGGTTAACGAGCAGTACTTC.

For the CDR3, the DNA is TGTGCCAGGGGAGCGGGGGATAGCTTAGATACGCAGTATTTT. Protein: CARGAGDSLDTQYF. The rearrangement uses TRBV3-1 (or the pseudogene TRBV3-2) and TRBJ2-3; 8 positions agree with TRBD2. Unmatched junction bases numbered 10, after V lost 9 bases and J lost 5 bases. CDR3 length: 14 amino acids. Germline CDR1 and CDR2: LGHDT and YNNKEL (reference sequence).

The chain combines TRBV11-1 with TRBJ1-3, with no clear D. This CDR3 has 15 residues. The V end lost 2 bases, the J end lost 0 bases, and 8 bases lay between the germline ends. Germline-derived CDR1 and CDR2 are SGHAT and FQDESV (reference sequence). The CDR3 here is CASSLSLLSGNTIYF. DNA of the CDR3: TGTGCCAGCAGCTTAAGCCTACTCTCTGGAAACACCATATATTTT.

Written as DNA, the CDR3 is TGTGCCAGCAGTTCAGGGGGCGGAGAAAAACTGTTTTTT. Amino acids: CASSSGGGEKLFF. This chain uses TRBV27 with TRBJ1-4; 8 bases map to TRBD1. This CDR3 has 13 residues. Germline lookup yields CDR1 MNHEY and CDR2 SMNVEV (reference sequence). With 4 bases clipped from V and 8 bases from J, the junction kept 3 bases outside the gene matches.

CDR3 in amino acids: CASSDRVRNQPQHF. DNA for the CDR3: TGTGCCAGCAGCGACAGGGTTAGGAATCAGCCCCAGCATTTT. The genes are TRBV5-6 and TRBJ1-5; TRBD1 aligns across 7 bases. The germline gives CDR1 SGHDT, CDR2 YYEEEE. The CDR3 is 14 amino acids. Trimming cost V 4 bases and J 4 bases; bases outside gene matches: 5.